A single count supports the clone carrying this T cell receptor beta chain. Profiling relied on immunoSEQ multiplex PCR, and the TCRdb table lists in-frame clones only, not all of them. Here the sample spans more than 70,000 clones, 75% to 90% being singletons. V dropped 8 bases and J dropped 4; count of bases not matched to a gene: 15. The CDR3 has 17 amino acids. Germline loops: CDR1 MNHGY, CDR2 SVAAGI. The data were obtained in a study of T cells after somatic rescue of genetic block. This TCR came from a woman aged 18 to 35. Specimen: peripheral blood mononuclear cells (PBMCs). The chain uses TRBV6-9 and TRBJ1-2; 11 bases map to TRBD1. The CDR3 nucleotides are TGTGCCAGCGCGTTACCGGGACAGGGGGTCTGCGTCTATGGCTACACCTTC. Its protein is CASALPGQGVCVYGYTF.